The next 9 T cell receptor beta chains were all read from a single sample in a study of blood T cell repertoires in COVID-19. This table comes from immunoSEQ multiplex PCR, and its TCRdb copy is limited to in-frame clones, with some not included. The sample holds around 160,000 clones, 75% to 90% seen once. Sample: peripheral blood. The receptor set was obtained from a woman in her sixties with COVID-19, enrolled during active disease.

This clone was detected once. The chain employs TRBV2 and TRBJ2-7, with a tentative D call TRBD2 (5 bases). Trimming shortened V by 4 bases and J by 0 bases, and 10 bases separated the two germline ends. The CDR3 is 14 residues long. Germline values: CDR1 SNHLY, CDR2 FYNNEI. The DNA for the CDR3 is TGTGCCAGCAGTGGGTTAGCGACCTCCTACGAGCAGTACTTC. Translated: CASSGLATSYEQYF.

CDR3 sequence: CATSDPRLAESTGELFF. In DNA, the CDR3 is TGTGCCACCAGTGATCCCCGACTAGCGGAAAGCACCGGGGAGCTGTTTTTT. The chain couples TRBV24-1 to TRBJ2-2; TRBD2 agrees at 9 bases. Germline loops: CDR1 KGHDR, CDR2 SFDVKD. The junction had 8 bases not matched to a gene; V was cut back by 3 bases and J by 4 bases. The CDR3 runs to 17 residues.

This chain links TRBV9 with TRBJ2-3; TRBD2 agrees at 9 bases. The CDR3 covers 19 residues. V was clipped by 0 bases and J by 0 bases; unmatched bases: 11. Germline V gene sequence: CDR1 SGDLS, CDR2 YYNGEE. The CDR3 coding sequence is TGTGCCAGCAGCGTAGAGGGGACTAGCAGAGAAACTAGCACAGATACGCAGTATTTT. Translated, it gives CASSVEGTSRETSTDTQYF. The entire variable domain, with the rest obtained from reference TRBV9 and TRBJ2-3, is as follows: DSGVTQTPKHLITATGQRVTLRCSPRSGDLSVYWYQQSLDQGLQFLIQYYNGEERAKGNILERFSAQQFPDLHSELNLSSLELGDSALYFCASSVEGTSRETSTDTQYFGPGTRLTVL.

Only one count was recorded for this clone. V and J are TRBV7-8 and TRBJ1-4, with no clear D. The germline CDR1 and CDR2 sequences are SGHVS and FQNEAQ. Trimming left V 4 bases short and J 0 bases short, with 30 bases between. The CDR3 totals 22 residues. The CDR3 DNA is TGTGCCAGCAGCTCCCAAATCCCGAGGCATCCTGCGGCGTTTTCAACTAATGAAAAACTGTTTTTT. Protein product: CASSSQIPRHPAAFSTNEKLFF.

In nucleotides, the CDR3 is TGCGCCAGCAGCCCCTCGCCGGGACAGGGGTCTAATGAAAAACTGTTTTTT. This sequence encodes CASSPSPGQGSNEKLFF. The chain combines TRBV5-1 with TRBJ1-4, with 10 bases lining up with TRBD1. The CDR3 loop spans 17 amino acids. CDR1 SGHRS and CDR2 YFSETQ come from the germline V gene. After removal of 4 bases from V and 3 bases from J, the junction contained 9 bases not matched to a gene.

The chain carries TRBV7-3 and TRBJ2-3; 7 bases map to TRBD2. With 5 bases clipped from V and 1 base from J, the junction kept 3 bases outside the gene matches. Per the germline V gene, CDR1 is SGHTA and CDR2 is FQGTGA. CDR3 length: 14 residues. The CDR3 DNA sequence: TGTGCCAGCAGCGAAAGCGGGGGCACAGATACGCAGTATTTT. This codes for CASSESGGTDTQYF.

The J gene is TRBJ2-7, the V gene TRBV18, with 8 bases matching TRBD1. The germline V gene has CDR1 KGHSH and CDR2 LQKENI. The ends lost 4 bases at V and 1 base at J; junction bases unmatched: 6. This CDR3 is built from 15 residues. The CDR3 DNA is TGTGCCAGCTCACACGGACAGGGAGGATCCTACGAGCAGTACTTC. Translation: CASSHGQGGSYEQYF. Full variable domain (rest looked up from reference TRBV18 and TRBJ2-7): NAGVMQNPRHLVRRRGQEARLRCSPMKGHSHVYWYRQLPEEGLKFMVYLQKENIIDESGMPKERFSAEFPKEGPSILRIQQVVRGDSAAYFCASSHGQGGSYEQYFGPGTRLTVT.

The V call is TRBV9, the J call TRBJ1-2; 8 bases agree with TRBD1. Looked up from germline, CDR1 is SGDLS and CDR2 is YYNGEE. The CDR3 contains 14 residues. V was pared by 0 bases and J by 3 bases, with 1 base of the junction left unmatched. The CDR3, as DNA: TGTGCCAGCAGCGTAGCAGGGGGCCACTATGGCTACACCTTC. Translating it yields CASSVAGGHYGYTF.

The chain has TRBV2 and TRBJ2-3, with 12 positions matching TRBD2. V trimming: 6 bases; J trimming: 0 bases; junction bases outside the gene matches: 22. The CDR3 runs to 22 residues. CDR1 and CDR2 from the germline V gene are SNHLY and FYNNEI. The CDR3: CASSLRFFIWTSGVTSTDTQYF. CDR3 in DNA: TGTGCCAGCAGCCTCAGGTTTTTTATCTGGACTAGCGGGGTAACTAGCACAGATACGCAGTATTTT.